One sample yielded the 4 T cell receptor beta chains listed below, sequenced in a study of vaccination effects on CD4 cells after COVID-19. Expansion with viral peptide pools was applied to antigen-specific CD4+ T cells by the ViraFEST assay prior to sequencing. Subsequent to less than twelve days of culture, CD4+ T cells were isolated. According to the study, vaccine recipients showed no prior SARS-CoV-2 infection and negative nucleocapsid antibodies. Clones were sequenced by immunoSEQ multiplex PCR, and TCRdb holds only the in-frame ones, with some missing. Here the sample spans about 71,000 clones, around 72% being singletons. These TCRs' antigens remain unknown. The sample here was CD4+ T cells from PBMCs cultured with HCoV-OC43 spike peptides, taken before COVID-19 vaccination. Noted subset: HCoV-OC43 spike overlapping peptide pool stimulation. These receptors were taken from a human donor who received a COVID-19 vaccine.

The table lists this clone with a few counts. The CDR3, as DNA: TGTGCCAGCAATGCTAGACAAGAGACCCAGTACTTC. Its protein product is CASNARQETQYF. The chain combines TRBV7-8 with TRBJ2-5; D gene uncertain. The CDR3 runs to 12 residues. Trimming removed 7 bases from V and 2 bases from J, with 8 bases in between. In germline, CDR1 is SGHVS, CDR2 FQNEAQ.

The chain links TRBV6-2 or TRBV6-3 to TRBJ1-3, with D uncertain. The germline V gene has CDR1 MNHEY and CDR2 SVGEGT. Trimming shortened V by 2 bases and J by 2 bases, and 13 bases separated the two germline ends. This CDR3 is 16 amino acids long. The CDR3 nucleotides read TGTGCCAGCAGTTACCTGCGACAAAAGGCTGGAAACACCATATATTTT. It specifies CASSYLRQKAGNTIYF.

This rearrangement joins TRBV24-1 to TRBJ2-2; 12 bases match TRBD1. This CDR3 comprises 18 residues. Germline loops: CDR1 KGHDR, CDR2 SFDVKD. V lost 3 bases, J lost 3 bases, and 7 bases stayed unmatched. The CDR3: CATSDPGTGGFDTGELFF. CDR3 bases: TGTGCCACCAGTGATCCCGGGACAGGGGGCTTTGACACCGGGGAGCTGTTTTTT.

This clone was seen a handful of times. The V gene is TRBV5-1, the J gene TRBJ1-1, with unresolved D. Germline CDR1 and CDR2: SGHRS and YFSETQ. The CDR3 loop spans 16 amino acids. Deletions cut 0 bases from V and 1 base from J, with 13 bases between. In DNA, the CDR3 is TGCGCCAGCAGCTTGGCCTCGGCAGGACGGAACACTGAAGCTTTCTTT. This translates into CASSLASAGRNTEAFF. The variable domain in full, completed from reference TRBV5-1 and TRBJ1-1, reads KAGVTQTPRYLIKTRGQQVTLSCSPISGHRSVSWYQQTPGQGLQFLFEYFSETQRNKGNFPGRFSGRQFSNSRSEMNVSTLELGDSALYLCASSLASAGRNTEAFFGQGTRLTVV.